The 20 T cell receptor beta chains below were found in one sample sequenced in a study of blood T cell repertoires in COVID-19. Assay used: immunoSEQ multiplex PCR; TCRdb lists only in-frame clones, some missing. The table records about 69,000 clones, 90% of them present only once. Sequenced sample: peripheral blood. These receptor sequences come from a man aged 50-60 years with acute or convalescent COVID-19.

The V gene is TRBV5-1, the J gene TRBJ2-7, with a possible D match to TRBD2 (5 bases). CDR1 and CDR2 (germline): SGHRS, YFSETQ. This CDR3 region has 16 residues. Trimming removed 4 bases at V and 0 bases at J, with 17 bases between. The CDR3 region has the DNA TGCGCCAGCAGCCTCCCCCGGGATAGGAGCTCCTACGAGCAGTACTTC. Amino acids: CASSLPRDRSSYEQYF.

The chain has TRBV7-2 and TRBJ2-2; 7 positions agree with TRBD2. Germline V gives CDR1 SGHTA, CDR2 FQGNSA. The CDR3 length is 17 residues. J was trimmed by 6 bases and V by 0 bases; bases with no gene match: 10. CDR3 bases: TGTGCCAGCAGCTTAGCGGGAGACATGCGGGAGCCCGGGGAGCTGTTTTTT. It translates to CASSLAGDMREPGELFF.

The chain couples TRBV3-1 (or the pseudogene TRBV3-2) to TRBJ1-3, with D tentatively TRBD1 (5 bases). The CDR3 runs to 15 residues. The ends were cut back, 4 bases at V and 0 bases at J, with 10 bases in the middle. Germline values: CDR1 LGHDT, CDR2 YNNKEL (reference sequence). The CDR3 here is CASSLLDTSGNTIYF. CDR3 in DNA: TGTGCCAGCAGCCTCCTGGACACCTCTGGAAACACCATATATTTT.

The CDR3 loop is CASPPGGRLNYGYTF. CDR3 coding DNA: TGTGCCAGTCCCCCGGGGGGGCGCCTCAACTATGGCTACACCTTC. The rearrangement joins TRBV19 to TRBJ1-2; D perhaps matches TRBD1 (6 bases). Trimming took off 8 bases at V and 2 bases at J, with 18 bases between the two ends. The CDR3 covers 15 residues. CDR1 and CDR2 (germline): LNHDA, SQIVND (reference sequence).

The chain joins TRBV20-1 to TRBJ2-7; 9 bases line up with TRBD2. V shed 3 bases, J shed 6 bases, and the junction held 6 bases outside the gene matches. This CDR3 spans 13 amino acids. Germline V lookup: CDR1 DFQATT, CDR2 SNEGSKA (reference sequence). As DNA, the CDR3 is TGCAGTGCTAGTCCTTTGACTAGCGGCGAGCAGTACTTC. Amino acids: CSASPLTSGEQYF.

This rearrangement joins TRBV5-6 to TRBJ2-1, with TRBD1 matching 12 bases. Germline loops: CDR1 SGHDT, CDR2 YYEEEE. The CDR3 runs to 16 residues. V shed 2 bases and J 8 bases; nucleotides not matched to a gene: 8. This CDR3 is CASSFYTGTGGHEQFF. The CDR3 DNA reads TGTGCCAGCAGCTTTTACACCGGGACAGGGGGCCATGAGCAGTTCTTC.

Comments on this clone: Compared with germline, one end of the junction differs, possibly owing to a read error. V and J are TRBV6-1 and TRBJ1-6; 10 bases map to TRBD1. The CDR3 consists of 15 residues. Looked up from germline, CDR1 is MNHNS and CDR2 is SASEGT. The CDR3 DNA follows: TGTGCCAGCAGAGAAGGGACAGGGGTTAATTCACCCCTCCACTTT. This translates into CASREGTGVNSPLHF.

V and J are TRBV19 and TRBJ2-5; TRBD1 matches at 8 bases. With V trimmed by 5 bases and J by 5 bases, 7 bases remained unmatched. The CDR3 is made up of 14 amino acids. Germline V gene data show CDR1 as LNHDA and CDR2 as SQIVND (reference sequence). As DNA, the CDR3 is TGTGCCAGTAGTGGGGGACAGGTTTTGGAGACCCAGTACTTC. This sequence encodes CASSGGQVLETQYF.

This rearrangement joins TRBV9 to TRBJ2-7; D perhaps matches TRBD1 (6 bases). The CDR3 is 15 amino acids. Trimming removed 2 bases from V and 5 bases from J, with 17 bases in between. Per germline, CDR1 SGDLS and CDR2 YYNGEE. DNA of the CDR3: TGTGCCAGCAGCGTCGGGAACAGGGACGTCAACGAGCAGTACTTC. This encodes CASSVGNRDVNEQYF.

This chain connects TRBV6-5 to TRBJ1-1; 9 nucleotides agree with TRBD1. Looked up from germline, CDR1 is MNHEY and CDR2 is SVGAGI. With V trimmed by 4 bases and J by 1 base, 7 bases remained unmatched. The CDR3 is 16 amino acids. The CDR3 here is CASSLSTGGPNTEAFF. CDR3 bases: TGTGCCAGCAGTTTGTCTACAGGGGGCCCGAACACTGAAGCTTTCTTT.

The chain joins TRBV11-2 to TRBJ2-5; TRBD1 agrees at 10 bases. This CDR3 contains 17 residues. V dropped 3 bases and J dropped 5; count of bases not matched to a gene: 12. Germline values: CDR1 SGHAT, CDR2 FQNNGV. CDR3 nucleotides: TGTGCCAGCAGCTTCGCGGGACAGGGGTCCATAGGGGAGACCCAGTACTTC. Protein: CASSFAGQGSIGETQYF.

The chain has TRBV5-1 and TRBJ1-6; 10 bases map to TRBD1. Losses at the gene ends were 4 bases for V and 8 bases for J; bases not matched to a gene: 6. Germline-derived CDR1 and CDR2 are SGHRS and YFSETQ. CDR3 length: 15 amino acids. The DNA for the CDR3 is TGCGCCAGCAGCCCGACGGGGACAGGGGATTCACCCCTCCACTTT. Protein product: CASSPTGTGDSPLHF.

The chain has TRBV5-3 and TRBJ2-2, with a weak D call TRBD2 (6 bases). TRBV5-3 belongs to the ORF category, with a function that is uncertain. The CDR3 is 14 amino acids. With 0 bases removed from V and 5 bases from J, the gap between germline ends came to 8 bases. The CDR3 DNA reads TGTGCCAGAAGCTTGGACAGCGGGACCGGGGAGCTGTTTTTT. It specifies CARSLDSGTGELFF.

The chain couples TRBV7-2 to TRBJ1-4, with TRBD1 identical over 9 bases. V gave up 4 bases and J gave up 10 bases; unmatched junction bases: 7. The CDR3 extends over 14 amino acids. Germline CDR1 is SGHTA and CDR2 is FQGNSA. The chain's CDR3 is CASSSGQGEGKLFF. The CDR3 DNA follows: TGTGCCAGCAGCTCGGGACAGGGAGAGGGAAAACTGTTTTTT.

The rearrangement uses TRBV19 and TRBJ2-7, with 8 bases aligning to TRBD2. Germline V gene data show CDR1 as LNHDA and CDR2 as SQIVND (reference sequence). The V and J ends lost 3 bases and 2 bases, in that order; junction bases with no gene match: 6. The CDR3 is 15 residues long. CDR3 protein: CASSMVQGLAYEQYF. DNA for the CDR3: TGTGCCAGTAGTATGGTCCAGGGACTAGCCTACGAGCAGTACTTC. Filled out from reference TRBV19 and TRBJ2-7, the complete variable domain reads DGGITQSPKYLFRKEGQNVTLSCEQNLNHDAMYWYRQDPGQGLRLIYYSQIVNDFQKGDIAEGYSVSREKKESFPLTVTSAQKNPTAFYLCASSMVQGLAYEQYFGPGTRLTVT.

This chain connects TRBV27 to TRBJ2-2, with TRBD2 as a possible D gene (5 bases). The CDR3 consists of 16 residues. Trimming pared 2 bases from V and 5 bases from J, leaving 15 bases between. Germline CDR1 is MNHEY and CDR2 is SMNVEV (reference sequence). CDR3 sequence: CASSLRVLPGTGELFF. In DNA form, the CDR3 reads TGTGCCAGCAGTTTAAGGGTCCTCCCGGGGACCGGGGAGCTGTTTTTT.

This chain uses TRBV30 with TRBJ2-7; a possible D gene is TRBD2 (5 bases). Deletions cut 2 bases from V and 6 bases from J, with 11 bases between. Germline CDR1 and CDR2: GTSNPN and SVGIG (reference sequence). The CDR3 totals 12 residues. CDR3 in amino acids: CAWSPTAGEQYF. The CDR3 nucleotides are TGTGCCTGGAGTCCCACTGCGGGCGAGCAGTACTTC. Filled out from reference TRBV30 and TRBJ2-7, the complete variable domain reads SQTIHQWPATLVQPVGSPLSLECTVEGTSNPNLYWYRQAAGRGLQLLFYSVGIGQISSEVPQNLSASRPQDRQFILSSKKLLLSDSGFYLCAWSPTAGEQYFGPGTRLTVT.

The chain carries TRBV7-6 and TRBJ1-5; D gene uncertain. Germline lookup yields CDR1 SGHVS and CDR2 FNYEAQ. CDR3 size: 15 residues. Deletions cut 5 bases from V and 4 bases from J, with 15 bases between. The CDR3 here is CASSRFGVSNQPQHF. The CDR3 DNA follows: TGTGCCAGCAGCCGCTTCGGGGTCAGTAATCAGCCCCAGCATTTT.

CDR3 region: CASSRQGTGELFF. The CDR3 nucleotides are TGTGCCAGCAGCCGACAGGGAACCGGGGAGCTGTTTTTT. The rearrangement joins TRBV3-1 (or the pseudogene TRBV3-2) to TRBJ2-2; 7 bases match TRBD1. The length of the CDR3 is 13 residues. Germline-derived CDR1 and CDR2 are LGHDT and YNNKEL (reference sequence). J lost 5 bases, V lost 4 bases, and 1 base had no gene match.

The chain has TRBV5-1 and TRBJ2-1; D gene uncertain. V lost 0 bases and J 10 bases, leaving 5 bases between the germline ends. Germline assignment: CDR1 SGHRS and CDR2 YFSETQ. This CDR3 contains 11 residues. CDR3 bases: TGCGCCAGCAGCTTGGCTTCCGAGCAGTTCTTC. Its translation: CASSLASEQFF.